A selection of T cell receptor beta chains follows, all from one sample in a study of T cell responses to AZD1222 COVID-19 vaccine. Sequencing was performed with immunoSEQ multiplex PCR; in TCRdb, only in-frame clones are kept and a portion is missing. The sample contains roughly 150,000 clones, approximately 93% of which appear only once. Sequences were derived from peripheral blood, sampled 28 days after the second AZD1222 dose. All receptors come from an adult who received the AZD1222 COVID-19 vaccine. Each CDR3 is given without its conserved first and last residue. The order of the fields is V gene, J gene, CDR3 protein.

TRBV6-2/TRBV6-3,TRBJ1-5,ASSRPDTDSNQPQH
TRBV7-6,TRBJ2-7,ASSLRDPLSESYEQY
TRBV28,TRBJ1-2,ASRRTGVPLGDGYT
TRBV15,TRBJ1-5,ATSRTGQGSNQPQH
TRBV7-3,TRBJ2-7,ASSLGAGGSYEQY
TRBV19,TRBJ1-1,ASTPIGGMNTEAF
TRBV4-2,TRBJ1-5,ASSQFGGAQHQPQH
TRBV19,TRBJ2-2,ASSMRSSGSLGELF
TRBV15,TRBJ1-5,ATSTNRQGNQPQH
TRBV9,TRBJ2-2,ASSVLVSTGELF
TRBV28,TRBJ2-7,ASSLGREWEQY
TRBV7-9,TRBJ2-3,ASSRQGLSGTDTQY
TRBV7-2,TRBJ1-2,ASSLTAQGGYGYT
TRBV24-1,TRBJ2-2,ATSGANTGELF
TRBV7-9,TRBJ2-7,ASSLDTGGDEQY
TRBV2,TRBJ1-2,ASTRDRVGGYT